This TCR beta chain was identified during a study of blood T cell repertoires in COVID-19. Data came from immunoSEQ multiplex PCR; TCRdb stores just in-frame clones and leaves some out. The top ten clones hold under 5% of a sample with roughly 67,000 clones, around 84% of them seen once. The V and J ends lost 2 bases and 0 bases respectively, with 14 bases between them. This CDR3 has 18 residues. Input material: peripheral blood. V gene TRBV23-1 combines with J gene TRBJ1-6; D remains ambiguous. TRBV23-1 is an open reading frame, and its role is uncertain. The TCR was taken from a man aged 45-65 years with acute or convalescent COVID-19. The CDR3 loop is CASSQADRRGSYNSPLHF. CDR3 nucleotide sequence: TGCGCCAGCAGTCAAGCGGACCGTCGGGGCTCCTATAATTCACCCCTCCACTTT.